The clone carrying this T cell receptor beta chain showed up many times. Its cognate antigen is unknown. CDR1 and CDR2 from the germline V gene are SQVTM and ANQGSEA. The CDR3 runs to 12 residues. Amplification of the TCR beta CDR3 regions used RNA transcripts (as template). After a first-round RT-PCR with HTBI primers, a second-round multiplex PCR was run. TCRdb itself ran the multiplex PCR reads through MiXCR, one entry per CDR3 protein. The table includes 500,000 to 700,000 distinct CDR3 sequences, 35% to 40% detected once. The data were taken from a study of Graves' ophthalmopathy and Graves' hyperthyroidism. Study findings and constraints: Detected in blood as well were most expanded thyroid clonotypes with frequency above 0.001. From stable hyperthyroidism, ophthalmopathy was separated by a 13-signature model with 85% to 90% sensitivity and under 84% specificity.

Other autoimmune diseases, uncontrolled infections, pregnancy or lactation ruled patients out of participation. The evidence that diagnosis relied on was clinical symptoms, serum thyroxine, TRAb, thyroid ultrasound and orbital computed tomography. The sample taken for sequencing was peripheral blood or thyroid tissue (not recorded which). The V call is TRBV29-1, the J call TRBJ2-5; a possible D gene is TRBD2 (6 bases). The sequence came from an adult man with Graves' hyperthyroidism. The CDR3 is CAGRLKQETQYF. In DNA, the CDR3 is TGCGCGGGAAGACTTAAGCAAGAGACCCAGTACTTC.